This T cell receptor (beta chain) was documented in a study of T cell repertoires in cytomegalovirus infection. Across the whole study: Well-studied HLA-B-restricted CMV epitopes were used in the study alongside recently identified HLA-C-restricted ones. Carrying CMV and the relevant HLA type showed in public TCR beta signatures. Findings and caveats of the study: Ex vivo, HLA-C-restricted CMV-specific TCR beta clonotypes prevailed over the rest of the response. Adding up the frequency of public TCR beta families identified people who carried CMV plus the relevant HLA.

This CDR3 has 15 amino acids. Germline values: CDR1 MNHNS, CDR2 SASEGT. With 11 bases removed from V and 1 base from J, the gap between germline ends came to 20 bases. Via MiXCR, TCRdb re-called the reads, giving one row per CDR3 protein. Found here are about 130,000 distinct CDR3 sequences, approximately 30% of them singletons; the top ten hold around 50%. For this clonotype: Its antigen remains unknown.

The TCR comes from a human donor in good health (CMV status not recorded). Some clones in this sample may be carry-over from other donors' samples. The source was CD8+ T cells from cultured PBMCs, collected from culture after CMV antigen stimulation. The V call is TRBV6-1, the J call TRBJ1-2, with a tentative D call TRBD1 (6 bases). The CDR3 DNA reads TGTGCCGGCAACAGGGAGAGATGGGTTAACTATGGCTACACCTTC. As protein: CAGNRERWVNYGYTF.